The 15 T cell receptor beta chains presented below share a single source sample, sequenced in a study of T cell responses to AZD1222 COVID-19 vaccine. Clones were sequenced by immunoSEQ multiplex PCR, and TCRdb holds only the in-frame ones, with some missing. Here the sample spans 110,000 to 150,000 clones, almost 90% being singletons. Sequenced material: peripheral blood, taken on day 0 of AZD1222 vaccination. All receptors come from an adult in good health.

The rearrangement joins TRBV19 to TRBJ2-7; the D gene could be TRBD1 or TRBD2 (5 bases each). Germline CDR1 LNHDA, CDR2 SQIVND (reference sequence). The V gene lost 5 bases and the J gene lost 0 bases, with 8 bases spanning the gap. This CDR3 is 13 amino acids long. The CDR3 loop reads CASSWGNSYEQYF. CDR3 bases: TGTGCCAGTAGTTGGGGGAACTCCTACGAGCAGTACTTC.

This chain uses TRBV30 with TRBJ2-3; TRBD2 might be the D (6 bases). The V and J ends lost 4 bases and 2 bases respectively, with 10 bases between them. Germline lookup yields CDR1 GTSNPN and CDR2 SVGIG (reference sequence). This CDR3 is 13 amino acids long. CDR3 sequence (DNA): TGTGCCTGGACTAGCGCTAACACAGATACGCAGTATTTT. This translates into CAWTSANTDTQYF.

This chain uses TRBV12-3 or TRBV12-4 with TRBJ1-4, with D possibly matching TRBD1 (6 bases). The ends were cut back, 8 bases at V and 5 bases at J, with 12 bases in the middle. This CDR3 has 13 amino acids. DNA of the CDR3: TGTGCCAGCCAGGGACAAGGGAATGAAAAACTGTTTTTT. Amino acids: CASQGQGNEKLFF.

The genes are TRBV5-1 and TRBJ2-7; D is ambiguous. This CDR3 spans 15 amino acids. Germline loops: CDR1 SGHRS, CDR2 YFSETQ. Between the trimmed V and J ends, which lost 1 base and 5 bases, there was a span of 16 bases. CDR3 sequence reads: CASSLITGSLDEQYF. The CDR3 coding sequence is TGCGCCAGCAGCTTGATAACCGGGTCCCTCGACGAGCAGTACTTC.

J is TRBJ2-3 and V is TRBV18; 10 bases match TRBD2. J lost 1 base, V lost 5 bases, and 12 bases had no gene match. The length of the CDR3 is 18 residues. CDR1 is KGHSH and CDR2 is LQKENI in the germline V gene. CDR3 amino acids: CASSSDPNLAGGTDTQYF. For the CDR3, the DNA is TGTGCCAGCTCATCCGACCCGAATCTAGCGGGGGGCACAGATACGCAGTATTTT.

This clone appeared once. This chain uses TRBV27 with TRBJ2-1; 10 positions match TRBD2. This CDR3 has 14 residues. CDR1 is MNHEY and CDR2 is SMNVEV in the germline V gene (reference sequence). V shed 7 bases, J shed 8 bases, and the junction held 8 bases outside the gene matches. CDR3 coding DNA: TGTGCCAGCACTAGAGCGGGAGGGCAGGATGAGCAGTTCTTC. This sequence encodes CASTRAGGQDEQFF.

The CDR3 DNA follows: TGTGCCAGTAGCCCCCCGGGACACAATCAGCCCCAGCATTTT. Amino acid sequence: CASSPPGHNQPQHF. V gene TRBV19 combines with J gene TRBJ1-5; maybe TRBD1 (6 bases). This CDR3 spans 14 amino acids. Trimming shortened V by 6 bases and J by 3 bases, and 12 bases separated the two germline ends. Germline lookup yields CDR1 LNHDA and CDR2 SQIVND (reference sequence).

This clone was detected a few times. This sequence joins TRBV7-9 and TRBJ1-6, with 10 bases lining up with TRBD1. This CDR3 comprises 18 residues. After removal of 5 bases from V and 4 bases from J, the junction contained 11 bases not matched to a gene. Germline assignment: CDR1 SEHNR and CDR2 FQNEAQ (reference sequence). The CDR3 bases are TGTGCCAGCAGCCTTAAAGCCCCGGGACAGGGGTATAATTCACCCCTCCACTTT. Encoded protein: CASSLKAPGQGYNSPLHF.

CDR3 nucleotide sequence: TGTGCCAGCAGTTTTTTGCCCCGGACTGAAGCTTTCTTT. Residues: CASSFLPRTEAFF. The chain couples TRBV27 to TRBJ1-1; D gene uncertain. CDR3 length: 13 residues. Germline CDR1 is MNHEY and CDR2 is SMNVEV (reference sequence). Trimming shortened V by 3 bases and J by 5 bases, and 10 bases separated the two germline ends.

The chain is built from TRBV29-1 and TRBJ1-4, with a weak D call TRBD1 (6 bases). The CDR3 consists of 16 residues. Trimming left V 8 bases short and J 5 bases short, with 24 bases between. Germline V gene lookup returns CDR1 SQVTM and CDR2 ANQGSEA. CDR3 DNA sequence: TGCAGCAAACCTCCTCCGCCCGGGACACTGAATGAAAAACTGTTTTTT. Translated: CSKPPPPGTLNEKLFF.

V gene TRBV5-6 combines with J gene TRBJ2-5, with TRBD2 identical over 8 bases. CDR1 is SGHDT and CDR2 is YYEEEE in the germline V gene. V was pared by 0 bases and J by 6 bases, with 13 bases of the junction left unmatched. CDR3 length equals 17 residues. CDR3 residues: CASSLVPSGSLWQTQYF. The CDR3 bases are TGTGCCAGCAGCTTGGTTCCTAGCGGGTCTCTTTGGCAGACCCAGTACTTC. The full variable domain, its missing parts supplied by reference TRBV5-6 and TRBJ2-5, is DAGVTQSPTHLIKTRGQQVTLRCSPKSGHDTVSWYQQALGQGPQFIFQYYEEEERQRGNFPDRFSGHQFPNYSSELNVNALLLGDSALYLCASSLVPSGSLWQTQYFGPGTRLLVL.

The chain carries TRBV18 and TRBJ1-1; TRBD1 is a possible D gene (6 bases). Between the trimmed V and J ends, which lost 0 bases and 10 bases, there was a span of 21 bases. The CDR3 loop spans 16 amino acids. Looked up from germline, CDR1 is KGHSH and CDR2 is LQKENI. CDR3 protein: CASSPPLPGTTGRAFF. The CDR3 region has the DNA TGTGCCAGCTCACCACCGCTACCCGGGACAACCGGTAGAGCTTTCTTT.

As DNA, the CDR3 is TGCGCCAGCAGCCATGTAAACACTGAAGCTTTCTTT. Translation gives CASSHVNTEAFF. The V gene is TRBV4-1, the J gene TRBJ1-1, with D unresolved. CDR1 MGHRA and CDR2 YSYEKL come from the germline V gene. Trimming removed 3 bases at V and 2 bases at J, with 4 bases between. The CDR3 consists of 12 residues.

The chain has TRBV4-2 and TRBJ2-2; 7 nucleotides align to TRBD2. J was trimmed by 6 bases and V by 2 bases; bases with no gene match: 9. There are 16 residues in the CDR3. Germline V lookup: CDR1 LGHNA, CDR2 YNFKEQ. This chain's CDR3 is CASSQRSGNPPGELFF. CDR3 coding DNA: TGTGCCAGCAGCCAACGGAGCGGGAATCCCCCCGGGGAGCTGTTTTTT.

The chain recombines TRBV6-5 with TRBJ2-7; TRBD1 matches 8 bases. J gave up 4 bases and V 1 base, and 6 bases lay outside the gene matches. From germline, CDR1 is MNHEY and CDR2 SVGAGI. The CDR3 contains 15 residues. CDR3 protein: CASSYWGGTGYEQYF. The CDR3 DNA reads as TGTGCCAGCAGTTACTGGGGCGGGACAGGATACGAGCAGTACTTC.